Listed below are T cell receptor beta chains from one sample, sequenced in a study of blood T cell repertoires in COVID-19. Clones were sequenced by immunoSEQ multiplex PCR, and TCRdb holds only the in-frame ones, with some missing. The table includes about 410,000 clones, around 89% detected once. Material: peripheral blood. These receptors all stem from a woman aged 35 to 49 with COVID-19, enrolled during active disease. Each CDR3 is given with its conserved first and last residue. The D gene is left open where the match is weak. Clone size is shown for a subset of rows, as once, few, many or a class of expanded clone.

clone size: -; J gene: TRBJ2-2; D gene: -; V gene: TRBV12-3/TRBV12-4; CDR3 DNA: TGTGCCAGCACCGTTCTCGGCGGGGAGCTGTTTTTT; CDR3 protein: CASTVLGGELFF
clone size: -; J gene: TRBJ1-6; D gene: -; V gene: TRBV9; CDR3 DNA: TGTGCCAGCAGCGTAGACCAGGGTAGACCCCTCCACTTT; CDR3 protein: CASSVDQGRPLHF
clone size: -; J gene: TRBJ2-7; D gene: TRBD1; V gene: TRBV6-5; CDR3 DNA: TGTGCCAGCGCCCGGGACAGGGGGCTCTACGAGCAGTACTTC; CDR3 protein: CASARDRGLYEQYF
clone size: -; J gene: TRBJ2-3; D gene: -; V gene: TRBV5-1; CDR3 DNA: TGCGCCAGCAGCTCCCCCGGAGCCCCCGGCACAGATACGCAGTATTTT; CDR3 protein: CASSSPGAPGTDTQYF
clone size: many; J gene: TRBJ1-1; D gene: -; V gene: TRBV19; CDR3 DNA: TGTGCCAGTAGTATCTTTGGCAACACTGAAGCTTTCTTT; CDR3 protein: CASSIFGNTEAFF
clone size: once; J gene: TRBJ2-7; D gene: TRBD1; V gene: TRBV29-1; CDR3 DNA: TGCAGCGCCGGGACAGGGCCCTACGAGCAGTACTTC; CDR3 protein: CSAGTGPYEQYF
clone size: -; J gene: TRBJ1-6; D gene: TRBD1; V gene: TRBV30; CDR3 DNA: TGTGCCTGTAGACCGGGACAGCTAAATTCACCCCTCCACTTT; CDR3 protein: CACRPGQLNSPLHF
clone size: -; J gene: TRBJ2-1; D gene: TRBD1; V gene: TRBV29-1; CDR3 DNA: TGCAGCGTTGAGGACGGGACAGATAAGACAAACTCCTACAATGAGCAGTTCTTC; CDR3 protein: CSVEDGTDKTNSYNEQFF
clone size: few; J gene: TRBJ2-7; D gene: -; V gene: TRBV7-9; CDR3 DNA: TGTGCCAGCAGCCAGACTGCGTACGAGCAGTACTTC; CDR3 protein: CASSQTAYEQYF
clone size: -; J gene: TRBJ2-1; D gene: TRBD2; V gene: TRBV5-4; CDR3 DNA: TGTGCCAGCAGCCGAACTAGCGGGGACCGGTGGAGGGAGCAGTTCTTC; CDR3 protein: CASSRTSGDRWREQFF
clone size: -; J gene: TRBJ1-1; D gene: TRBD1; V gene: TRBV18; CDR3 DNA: TGTGCCAGCTCACACGGACAGGGGCCGGACACTGAAGCTTTCTTT; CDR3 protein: CASSHGQGPDTEAFF
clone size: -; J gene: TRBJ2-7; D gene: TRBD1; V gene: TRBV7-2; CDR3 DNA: TGTGCCAGCAGCCTGGGACAGGTCCCCTACGAGCAGTACTTC; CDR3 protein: CASSLGQVPYEQYF
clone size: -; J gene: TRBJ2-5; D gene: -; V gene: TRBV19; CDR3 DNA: TGTGCCAGTAGTATCCGGGGGGCTAGCGGTACTAAAGAGACCCAGTACTTC; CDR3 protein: CASSIRGASGTKETQYF
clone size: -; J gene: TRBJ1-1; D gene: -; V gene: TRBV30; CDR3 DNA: TGTGCCTGGAGTATCCGGGTTACTGAAGCTTTCTTT; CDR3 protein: CAWSIRVTEAFF
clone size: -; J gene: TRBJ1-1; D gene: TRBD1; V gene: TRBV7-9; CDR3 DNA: TGTGCCAGCAGCTTGGGACAGGTAACCTGGACTGAAGCTTTCTTT; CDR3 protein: CASSLGQVTWTEAFF
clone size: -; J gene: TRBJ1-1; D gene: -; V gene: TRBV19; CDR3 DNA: TGTGCCAGTAGTCTGGGATGGGGAGAGCAGACTGAAGCTTTCTTT; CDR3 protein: CASSLGWGEQTEAFF
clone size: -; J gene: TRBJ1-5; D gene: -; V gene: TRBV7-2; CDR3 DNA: TGTGCCAGCAGCTTATGGCCCAAAAGCAATCAGCCCCAGCATTTT; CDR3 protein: CASSLWPKSNQPQHF
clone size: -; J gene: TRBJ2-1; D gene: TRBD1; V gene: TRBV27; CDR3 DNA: TGTGCCAGCAGCTGGCGAGGGTCGACAGGGGCCTCCTACAATGAGCAGTTCTTC; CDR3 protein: CASSWRGSTGASYNEQFF
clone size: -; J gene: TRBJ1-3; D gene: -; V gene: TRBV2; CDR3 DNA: TGTGCCAGCAGTGACACGTCAGAGGGATCTGGAAACACCATATATTTT; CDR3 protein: CASSDTSEGSGNTIYF
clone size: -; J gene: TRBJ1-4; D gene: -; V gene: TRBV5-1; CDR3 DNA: TGCGCCAGCAGCTTGGAAGCCGCAACTAATGAAAAACTGTTTTTT; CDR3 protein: CASSLEAATNEKLFF
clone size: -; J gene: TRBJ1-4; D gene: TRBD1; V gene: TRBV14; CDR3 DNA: TGTGCCAGCAGCCACTGGCAGGGGGTGGAAAAACTGTTTTTT; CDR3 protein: CASSHWQGVEKLFF
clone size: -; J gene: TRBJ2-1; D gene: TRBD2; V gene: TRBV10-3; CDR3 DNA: TGTGCCATCAGTGAGTCCGCGGGGGGATACAATGAGCAGTTCTTC; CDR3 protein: CAISESAGGYNEQFF
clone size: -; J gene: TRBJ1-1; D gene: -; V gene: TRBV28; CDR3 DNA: TGTGCCAGCAGTTTCAACCTCGGGGGTGACACTGAAGCTTTCTTT; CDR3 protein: CASSFNLGGDTEAFF
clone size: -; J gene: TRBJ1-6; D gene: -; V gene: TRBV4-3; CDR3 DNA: TGCGCCAGCAGGACAGGCTTTAGCTCCTATAATTCACCCCTCCACTTT; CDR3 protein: CASRTGFSSYNSPLHF
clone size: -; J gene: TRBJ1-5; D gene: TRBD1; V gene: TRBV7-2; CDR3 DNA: TGTGCCAGCAGCTTGACCCGGGACAGGGGCAATCAGCCCCAGCATTTT; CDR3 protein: CASSLTRDRGNQPQHF
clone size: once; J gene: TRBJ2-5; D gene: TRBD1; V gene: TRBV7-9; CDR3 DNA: TGTGCCAGCAGCTCCCGGGACAGGGGGCCCCAAGAGACCCAGTACTTC; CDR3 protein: CASSSRDRGPQETQYF
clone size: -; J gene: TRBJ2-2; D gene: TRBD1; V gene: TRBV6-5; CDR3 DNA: TGTGCCAGCTCTAGGGACAGGGGGATATCCGGGGAGCTGTTTTTT; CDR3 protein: CASSRDRGISGELFF
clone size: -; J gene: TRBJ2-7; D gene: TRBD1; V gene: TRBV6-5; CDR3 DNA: TGTGCCAGCAGACCCGTGGACAGGGTCGGCGAGCAGTACTTC; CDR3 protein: CASRPVDRVGEQYF
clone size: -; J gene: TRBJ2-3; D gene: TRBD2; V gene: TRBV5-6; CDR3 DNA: TGTGCCAGCAGCGAGGGACTAGCGGCTAGCACAGATACGCAGTATTTT; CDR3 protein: CASSEGLAASTDTQYF
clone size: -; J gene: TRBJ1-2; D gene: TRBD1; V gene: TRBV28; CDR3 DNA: TGTGCCAGCGATCGGCCGGGACAGGGGAGGTATGGCTACACCTTC; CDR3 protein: CASDRPGQGRYGYTF
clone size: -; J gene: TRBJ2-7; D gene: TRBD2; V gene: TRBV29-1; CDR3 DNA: TGCAGCGTTGAAGACGGGGGGTACGAGCAGTACTTC; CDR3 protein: CSVEDGGYEQYF
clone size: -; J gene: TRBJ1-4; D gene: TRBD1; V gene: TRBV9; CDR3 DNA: TGTGCCAGCAGCGTCCAAACGGGACAGGGAGGGGAAAAACTGTTTTTT; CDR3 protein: CASSVQTGQGGEKLFF
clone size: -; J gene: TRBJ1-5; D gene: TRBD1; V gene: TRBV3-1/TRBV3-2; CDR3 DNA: TGTGCCAGCAGCCAAAGTAAACCGGGACAGGGGGACGCTTATCAGCCCCAGCATTTT; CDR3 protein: CASSQSKPGQGDAYQPQHF
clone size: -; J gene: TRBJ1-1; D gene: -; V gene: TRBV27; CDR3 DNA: TGTGCCAGCAGTGCGATGACTCTGGTGAACACTGAAGCTTTCTTT; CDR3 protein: CASSAMTLVNTEAFF
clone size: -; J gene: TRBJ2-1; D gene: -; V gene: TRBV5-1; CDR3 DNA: TGCGCCAGCAGCTTGGGCGGGATCTCCTACAATGAGCAGTTCTTC; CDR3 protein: CASSLGGISYNEQFF
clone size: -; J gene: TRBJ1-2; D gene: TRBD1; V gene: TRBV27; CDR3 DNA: TGTGCCAGCCGGGACAGGGGGCGGTTTGGCTACACCTTC; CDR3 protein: CASRDRGRFGYTF
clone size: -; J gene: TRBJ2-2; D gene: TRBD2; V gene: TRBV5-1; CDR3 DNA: TGCGCCAGCGGCGGGTCTAGCGGGAGGACCCACACCGGGGAGCTGTTTTTT; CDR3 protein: CASGGSSGRTHTGELFF